The rows below give T cell receptor beta chains drawn from one sample of a study of blood T cell repertoires in COVID-19. Assay used: immunoSEQ multiplex PCR; TCRdb lists only in-frame clones, some missing. Of about 140,000 clones listed, just under 80% are singletons. The sample comprised peripheral blood. The receptors were sampled from an older woman with acute or convalescent COVID-19. Each CDR3 is given with its conserved first and last residue. The order of the fields is D gene, V gene, J gene, clone size, CDR3 DNA, CDR3 protein. The D gene is left open where the match is weak. Only some rows state a clone size, as once, few, many or a class for expanded clones.

>NA|TRBV27|TRBJ2-1|NA
TGTGCCACGCATACAGGTCACGGCAATGAGCAGTTCTTC
CATHTGHGNEQFF
>NA|TRBV28|TRBJ1-2|NA
TGTGCCAGCACCGCTCAGGGCAGCCCCGCCCTTACCTTC
CASTAQGSPALTF
>NA|TRBV7-3|TRBJ2-7|once
TGTGCCAGCAGCTTACACCCCGGCGGAGGGCAGTACTTC
CASSLHPGGGQYF
>TRBD2|TRBV6-4|TRBJ2-1|NA
TGTGCCAGCAGTGCCAAACCAGCGGGAGGGCCCTACAATGAGCAGTTCTTC
CASSAKPAGGPYNEQFF
>TRBD2|TRBV4-2|TRBJ2-1|NA
TGTGCCAGCAGCCAAGTTCCAGCGGGAGGATACAATGAGCAGTTCTTC
CASSQVPAGGYNEQFF
>TRBD2|TRBV7-9|TRBJ2-1|NA
TGTGCCAGCAGCCCGTTGGGACTAGTCGCGGATGGGCAGTTCTTC
CASSPLGLVADGQFF
>TRBD2|TRBV7-9|TRBJ2-3|NA
TGTGCCAGCAGCGACAGACTAGCTTTAGAAACAGATACGCAGTATTTT
CASSDRLALETDTQYF
>NA|TRBV6-8|TRBJ1-6|once
TGTGCCAGCAGTTATGGGGCAGTTCTTTCACCCCTCCACTTT
CASSYGAVLSPLHF
>NA|TRBV19|TRBJ1-4|NA
TGTGCCAGTAGGAGACGATCGACAAATGAAAAACTGTTTTTT
CASRRRSTNEKLFF
>TRBD2|TRBV3-1/TRBV3-2|TRBJ2-5|NA
TGTGCCAGCAGTTCTAGCGGGGTCGCCCAAGAGACCCAGTACTTC
CASSSSGVAQETQYF
>TRBD1|TRBV9|TRBJ2-2|NA
TGTGCCAGTCGCCAGGGGGCGACGAACACCGGGGAGCTGTTTTTT
CASRQGATNTGELFF
>NA|TRBV5-6|TRBJ1-6|NA
TGTGCCAGCAGCTTGGATGACAGTTATTCACCCCTCCACTTT
CASSLDDSYSPLHF
>NA|TRBV25-1|TRBJ2-7|NA
TGTGCCAGCAGTGCCGTTAGCTCCTACGAGCAGTACTTC
CASSAVSSYEQYF
>NA|TRBV19|TRBJ2-5|NA
TGTGCCAGTAGTCAGAGGGGGGAGACCCAGTACTTC
CASSQRGETQYF
>TRBD1|TRBV24-1|TRBJ2-1|NA
TGTGCCACCAGTTTTTCCGGGACAGGGATTAGGAATGAGCAGTTCTTC
CATSFSGTGIRNEQFF
>NA|TRBV11-3|TRBJ1-1|NA
TGTGCCAGCAGTTCCACAGGGTCGAACACTGAAGCTTTCTTT
CASSSTGSNTEAFF
>NA|TRBV28|TRBJ1-1|NA
TGTGCCAGCAGTAGGGGTACGAACACTGAAGCTTTCTTT
CASSRGTNTEAFF
>NA|TRBV5-4|TRBJ1-4|NA
TGTGCCAGCAGCTCCTGGACCGACAGGACTAATGAAAAACTGTTTTTT
CASSSWTDRTNEKLFF
>TRBD2|TRBV2|TRBJ2-7|few
TGTGCCAGCAGTGAACTAGACCGCGGGAGGAGTTACGAGCAGTACTTC
CASSELDRGRSYEQYF
>NA|TRBV3-1/TRBV3-2|TRBJ2-1|NA
TGTGCCAGCAGCCAAGATCCCGGGAGTAGATACAATGAGCAGTTCTTC
CASSQDPGSRYNEQFF
>TRBD1|TRBV19|TRBJ1-2|few
TGTGCCAGCAAAAACACCGGGACAGCGGTCTATGGCTACACCTTC
CASKNTGTAVYGYTF
>TRBD2|TRBV19|TRBJ2-1|once
TGTGCCAGTAAGATAACTAGCGGGATCCATTACAATGAGCAGTTCTTC
CASKITSGIHYNEQFF
>NA|TRBV11-2|TRBJ1-5|NA
TGTGCCAGCAGCCCGGGGACTGGTAGGCCCCAGCATTTT
CASSPGTGRPQHF
>NA|TRBV12-5|TRBJ1-1|NA
TGTGCTACCCTAAGGGGGAGTAACACTGAAGCTTTCTTT
CATLRGSNTEAFF
>NA|TRBV19|TRBJ1-5|NA
TGTGCCAGTAGGAAACAGGGAGGCAATCAGCCCCAGCATTTT
CASRKQGGNQPQHF
>TRBD2|TRBV19|TRBJ2-7|NA
TGTGCCAGTAGCCCCCGGGCGGGAGGGCACCCCTACGAGCAGTACTTC
CASSPRAGGHPYEQYF
>NA|TRBV28|TRBJ1-5|NA
TGTGCCAGCAGGGAATCGGGGGTCCAAGGGTACAATCAGCCCCAGCATTTT
CASRESGVQGYNQPQHF
>NA|TRBV6-5|TRBJ1-1|once
TGTGCCAGCAGCTACACAGGGAGGGGCACTGAAGCTTTCTTT
CASSYTGRGTEAFF
>NA|TRBV9|TRBJ2-3|NA
TGTGCCAGCAGCGCAGGGTGGGATACGCAGTATTTT
CASSAGWDTQYF
>TRBD1|TRBV4-1|TRBJ1-5|few
TGCGCCAGCAGCCAATACAGGGGAGACCAGCCCCAGCATTTT
CASSQYRGDQPQHF
>NA|TRBV7-8|TRBJ1-1|NA
TGTGCCAGCAGCCCTAGCGGTAGCTTACTCAGGACTACCACTGAAGCTTTCTTT
CASSPSGSLLRTTTEAFF
>NA|TRBV27|TRBJ2-7|NA
TGTGCCAGCCTTTCACTACAAAACTACGAGCAGTACTTC
CASLSLQNYEQYF